The clone carrying this T cell receptor (beta chain) was observed once. Germline V gene lookup returns CDR1 MNHNY and CDR2 SVGAGI (reference sequence). V was clipped by 0 bases and J by 7 bases, with 9 bases between them. CDR3 size: 13 residues. Repertoires were generated with immunoSEQ multiplex PCR, while TCRdb's copy carries only in-frame clones and drops some. Of around 110,000 clones in the sample, 93% were seen once. The data are from a study of control samples from healthy donors and cancer patients. The sample consisted of blood. The TCR sequence derives from a young man in good health. The chain links TRBV6-6 to TRBJ1-1; D is unclear. The CDR3 DNA reads TGTGCCAGCAGTTACTCACTTGTGGGTGAAGCTTTCTTT. Protein: CASSYSLVGEAFF.